The present T cell receptor beta chain was sequenced within a study of cytomegalovirus exposure and HLA in healthy donors. V was clipped by 3 bases and J by 5 bases, with 10 bases between them. CDR3 length: 13 amino acids. CDR1 KGHSH and CDR2 LQKENI come from the germline V gene. Researchers ran the PCR with 60 Vbeta and 13 Jbeta primers. TCRdb's copy holds only in-frame clones and misses some; the assay was immunoSEQ multiplex PCR. In the table there are roughly 160,000 clones, approximately 79% of which are singletons. The sequencing sample was made of PBMCs. This sequence joins TRBV18 and TRBJ1-2; no clear D. The TCR was taken from a man aged 45 to 65 in good health and CMV-seropositive. The DNA for the CDR3 is TGTGCCAGCTCACCGGCCACAAATTATGGCTACACCTTC. It encodes CASSPATNYGYTF.